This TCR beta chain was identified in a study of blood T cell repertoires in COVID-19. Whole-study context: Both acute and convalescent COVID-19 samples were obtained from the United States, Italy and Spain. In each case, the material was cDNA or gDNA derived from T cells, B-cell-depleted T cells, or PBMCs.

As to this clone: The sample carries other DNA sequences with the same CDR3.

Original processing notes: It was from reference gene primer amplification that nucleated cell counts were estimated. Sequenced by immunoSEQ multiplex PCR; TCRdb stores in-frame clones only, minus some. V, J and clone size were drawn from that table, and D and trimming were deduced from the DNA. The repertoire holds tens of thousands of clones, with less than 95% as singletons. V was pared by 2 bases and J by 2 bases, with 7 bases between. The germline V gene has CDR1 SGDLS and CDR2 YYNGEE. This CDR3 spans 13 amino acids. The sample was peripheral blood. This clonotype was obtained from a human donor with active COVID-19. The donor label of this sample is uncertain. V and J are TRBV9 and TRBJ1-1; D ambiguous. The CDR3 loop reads CASSVAGNTEAFF. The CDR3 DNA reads TGTGCCAGCAGCGTTGCAGGAAACACTGAAGCTTTCTTT.